The sample holds many counts of the clone carrying this T cell receptor beta chain. The antigen remains unidentified. The sample is drawn from a study of T cell repertoires in cytomegalovirus infection. Study results and limitations: CMV carriers having the relevant HLA were flagged by cumulative public TCR beta family frequency. Within the response measured ex vivo, HLA-C-restricted CMV-specific TCR beta clonotypes were dominant.

CDR1 DFQATT and CDR2 SNEGSKA come from the germline V gene (reference sequence). The CDR3 consists of 16 residues. Trimming shortened V by 2 bases and J by 5 bases, and 16 bases separated the two germline ends. TCRdb re-called the reads through MiXCR, storing one row per CDR3 protein. This sample has 200,000 to 250,000 distinct CDR3 sequences, with 35% to 40% found just once. This receptor was identified in a human donor in good health (CMV status not recorded). Some clones in this sample may be carry-over from other donors' samples. The sample was CD8+ T cells from cultured PBMCs, taken from culture after CMV antigen stimulation. V and J are TRBV20-1 and TRBJ1-6; D gene uncertain. CDR3: CSARSSKGLDNSPLHF. The CDR3 nucleotides are TGCAGTGCTAGATCCTCCAAAGGGTTAGATAATTCACCCCTCCACTTT.